Listed here are 22 T cell receptor beta chains from one sample, sequenced in a study of graft-versus-host responses after intestinal transplantation. Sequenced by immunoSEQ multiplex PCR; TCRdb stores in-frame clones only, minus some. Among around 120,000 clones listed, roughly nine tenths were seen once. No antigens are known for them. Material: unstimulated CD4+ T cells sorted from spleen or lymph node cells, obtained before intestinal transplant. All receptors come from a human donor who received an intestinal transplant.

The J gene is TRBJ2-2, the V gene TRBV5-1; TRBD2 matches at 7 bases. The CDR3 is 15 residues long. The V gene's germline CDR1 is SGHRS and CDR2 YFSETQ. Trimming cost V 4 bases and J 0 bases; bases outside gene matches: 3. This CDR3 is CASSPSGANTGELFF. CDR3 sequence (DNA): TGCGCCAGCAGCCCGAGCGGGGCGAACACCGGGGAGCTGTTTTTT.

This clone was observed a single time. The identical CDR3 is also encoded by other nucleotide sequences in the sample. The chain joins TRBV9 to TRBJ2-2, with a weak D call TRBD1 (6 bases). Trimming cost V 2 bases and J 4 bases, with 6 bases left between them. This CDR3 has 13 amino acids. Germline V lookup: CDR1 SGDLS, CDR2 YYNGEE. CDR3 sequence reads: CASSVTGTGELFF. The CDR3 bases are TGTGCCAGCAGCGTGACAGGCACCGGGGAGCTGTTTTTT. The full variable domain, in which reference TRBV9 and TRBJ2-2 provide the parts outside the CDR3, is DSGVTQTPKHLITATGQRVTLRCSPRSGDLSVYWYQQSLDQGLQFLIQYYNGEERAKGNILERFSAQQFPDLHSELNLSSLELGDSALYFCASSVTGTGELFFGEGSRLTVL.

V and J are TRBV5-1 and TRBJ2-1, with D possibly being TRBD2 (6 bases). The V end lost 0 bases, the J end lost 0 bases, and 10 bases lay between the germline ends. The CDR3 totals 16 residues. Germline values: CDR1 SGHRS, CDR2 YFSETQ. The CDR3: CASSLGAGTSYNEQFF. As DNA, the CDR3 is TGCGCCAGCAGCTTGGGGGCGGGGACCTCCTACAATGAGCAGTTCTTC. Drawing the rest from reference TRBV5-1 and TRBJ2-1, the complete variable domain is KAGVTQTPRYLIKTRGQQVTLSCSPISGHRSVSWYQQTPGQGLQFLFEYFSETQRNKGNFPGRFSGRQFSNSRSEMNVSTLELGDSALYLCASSLGAGTSYNEQFFGPGTRLTVL.

Only a few counts were recorded for this clone. This rearrangement joins TRBV29-1 to TRBJ1-3, with unresolved D. Germline V gene lookup returns CDR1 SQVTM and CDR2 ANQGSEA. CDR3 length: 15 residues. The V and J ends lost 6 bases and 2 bases respectively, with 17 bases between them. CDR3 sequence: CSVRTGSDPGNTIYF. The CDR3 DNA follows: TGCAGCGTACGGACTGGATCTGACCCTGGAAACACCATATATTTT.

The gene calls are TRBV5-1 and TRBJ2-2, with 7 bases identical to TRBD1. J gave up 0 bases and V 3 bases, and 2 bases lay outside the gene matches. Germline V gene data show CDR1 as SGHRS and CDR2 as YFSETQ. This CDR3 comprises 15 residues. The CDR3, as DNA: TGCGCCAGCAGCTCCGACAGGGCGAACACCGGGGAGCTGTTTTTT. Its translation: CASSSDRANTGELFF.

The chain links TRBV27 to TRBJ2-7; 7 bases agree with TRBD1. The germline V gene encodes CDR1 MNHEY and CDR2 SMNVEV (reference sequence). This CDR3 is 15 amino acids long. J lost 3 bases, V lost 6 bases, and 11 bases had no gene match. CDR3 residues: CASSKLRDSDYEQYF. The CDR3 DNA follows: TGTGCCAGCAGCAAACTTCGGGACAGCGACTACGAGCAGTACTTC.

The chain combines TRBV6-1 with TRBJ1-2; D is uncertain. Trimming removed 7 bases from V and 10 bases from J, with 10 bases in between. CDR3 length: 10 residues. Germline lookup yields CDR1 MNHNS and CDR2 SASEGT. CDR3 amino acids: CASTELIYTF. In nucleotides, the CDR3 is TGTGCCAGCACCGAACTGATCTACACCTTC.

Details on this clone: Mismatch with germline at one junction end may stem from a read error. The genes are TRBV19 and TRBJ2-1; 7 bases are a match to TRBD2. The CDR3 contains 15 residues. The germline V gene encodes CDR1 LNHDA and CDR2 SQIVND (reference sequence). The chain's CDR3 is CASSAAGSSYNGQFF. CDR3 nucleotide sequence: TGTGCCAGTAGCGCAGCGGGGAGCTCCTACAATGGGCAGTTCTTC. The full variable domain, its missing parts supplied by reference TRBV19 and TRBJ2-1, is DGGITQSPKYLFRKEGQNVTLSCEQNLNHDAMYWYRQDPGQGLRLIYYSQIVNDFQKGDIAEGYSVSREKKESFPLTVTSAQKNPTAFYLCASSAAGSSYNGQFFGPGTRLTVL.

The chain has TRBV5-1 and TRBJ2-3; 7 nucleotides agree with TRBD1. The germline gives CDR1 SGHRS, CDR2 YFSETQ. CDR3 size: 13 residues. The V segment lost 7 bases and the J segment 1 base; nucleotides outside the gene matches: 3. CDR3: CASHRGRTDTQYF. For the CDR3, the DNA is TGCGCCAGCCACAGGGGTCGCACAGATACGCAGTATTTT.

The gene calls are TRBV7-2 and TRBJ2-5, with TRBD2 as a possible D gene (6 bases). The germline CDR1 and CDR2 sequences are SGHTA and FQGNSA. CDR3 size: 14 residues. V was trimmed by 0 bases and J by 1 base, leaving 6 bases between them. In nucleotides, the CDR3 is TGTGCCAGCAGCTTAGCGGGGGGCCAAGAGACCCAGTACTTC. Its translation is CASSLAGGQETQYF.

The genes are TRBV20-1 and TRBJ1-1; unclear D gene. The CDR3 contains 11 residues. V was pared by 5 bases and J by 8 bases, with 12 bases between. From germline, CDR1 is DFQATT and CDR2 SNEGSKA (reference sequence). The CDR3 nucleotides are TGCAGTGCTTCCTCCGTGAGGGAAGCTTTCTTT. Residues: CSASSVREAFF.

V is TRBV6-5 and J is TRBJ2-5, with 7 bases matching TRBD1. Trimming cost V 2 bases and J 4 bases; bases outside gene matches: 4. CDR3 length: 14 residues. Germline V CDR1 and CDR2: MNHEY, SVGAGI. CDR3 amino acids: CASSYKGTVETQYF. CDR3 DNA sequence: TGTGCCAGCAGTTACAAAGGGACAGTAGAGACCCAGTACTTC.

The rearrangement uses TRBV27 and TRBJ2-1, with TRBD2 matching over 12 bases. From germline, CDR1 is MNHEY and CDR2 SMNVEV (reference sequence). V lost 6 bases to trimming and J lost 5 bases; unmatched junction nucleotides: 5. The CDR3 runs to 15 residues. The CDR3 is CASSLTSGRNNEQFF. Here the CDR3 DNA reads TGTGCCAGCAGCTTAACTAGCGGGAGGAACAATGAGCAGTTCTTC.

The V gene is TRBV6-5, the J gene TRBJ2-3; 8 bases align to TRBD2. J gave up 4 bases and V 11 bases, and 11 bases lay outside the gene matches. The CDR3 runs to 14 residues. Germline V gene data show CDR1 as MNHEY and CDR2 as SVGAGI. The CDR3 reads CASRGGASADTQYF. The CDR3 DNA reads TGTGCCTCCCGGGGGGGGGCGTCCGCAGATACGCAGTATTTT.

The genes are TRBV5-1 and TRBJ2-1, with TRBD2 identical over 12 bases. Germline V gene sequence: CDR1 SGHRS, CDR2 YFSETQ. The CDR3 consists of 15 residues. The ends lost 3 bases at V and 4 bases at J; junction bases unmatched: 2. CDR3: CASSYGLAGYNEQFF. CDR3 sequence (DNA): TGCGCCAGCAGCTACGGACTAGCGGGGTACAATGAGCAGTTCTTC.

V usage is TRBV25-1 and J usage is TRBJ2-3, with 9 bases matching TRBD1. The germline CDR1 and CDR2 sequences are MGHDK and SYGVNS. V gave up 3 bases and J gave up 4 bases; unmatched junction bases: 8. There are 16 residues in the CDR3. CDR3 sequence reads: CASSDHTGGMSDTQYF. The CDR3, as DNA: TGTGCCAGCAGTGACCACACAGGGGGCATGTCAGATACGCAGTATTTT.

The V gene is TRBV11-3, the J gene TRBJ1-5; tentatively, D is TRBD1 (6 bases). CDR1 SGHNT and CDR2 YENEEA come from the germline V gene. The CDR3 is 14 amino acids. Trimming cost V 2 bases and J 6 bases, with 11 bases left between them. The CDR3 region has the DNA TGTGCCAGCAGCTTACCAGGGGCGGGTCAGCCCCAGCATTTT. As protein: CASSLPGAGQPQHF.

The V gene is TRBV27, the J gene TRBJ2-7; 10 bases line up with TRBD1. CDR3 length equals 15 residues. Germline V lookup: CDR1 MNHEY, CDR2 SMNVEV (reference sequence). J was trimmed by 2 bases and V by 3 bases; bases with no gene match: 4. CDR3 DNA sequence: TGTGCCAGCAGTTTGGGACAGGGGTTCCCCTACGAGCAGTACTTC. The encoded protein is CASSLGQGFPYEQYF.

The chain has TRBV5-1 and TRBJ1-2, with 8 bases identical to TRBD1. With V trimmed by 4 bases and J by 5 bases, 10 bases remained unmatched. The CDR3 sequence is 15 residues long. Germline V gene lookup returns CDR1 SGHRS and CDR2 YFSETQ. CDR3 bases: TGCGCCAGCAGCACATCAGGGGGCCCTTCATATGGCTACACCTTC. Translating gives CASSTSGGPSYGYTF.

The rearrangement uses TRBV21-1 and TRBJ2-7; TRBD1 is taken as the D call from the table, unchecked against the DNA. TRBV21-1 has pseudogene status. This CDR3 spans 16 amino acids. In DNA, the CDR3 is TGTGCCAGCAGCAAAGGGGAGACAGGGGCTGGCTACGAGCAGTACTTC. This translates into CASSKGETGAGYEQYF.

The rearrangement joins TRBV2 to TRBJ2-7, with D unresolved. The V and J ends lost 10 bases and 2 bases respectively, with 9 bases between them. The CDR3 consists of 11 residues. Per the germline V gene, CDR1 is SNHLY and CDR2 is FYNNEI. CDR3 sequence reads: CATTTTYEQYF. For the CDR3, the DNA is TGTGCCACTACCACCACCTACGAGCAGTACTTC.

The chain recombines TRBV11-2 with TRBJ2-7; 8 nucleotides align to TRBD1. Per germline, CDR1 SGHAT and CDR2 FQNNGV. The junction had 9 bases not matched to a gene; V was cut back by 4 bases and J by 4 bases. The CDR3 runs to 15 residues. This chain's CDR3 is CASSSVWTGKYEQYF. The CDR3 nucleotides read TGTGCCAGCAGCTCCGTTTGGACAGGGAAGTACGAGCAGTACTTC.